The clone carrying this T cell receptor beta chain appeared many times. Antigen: not known. The record originates from a study of T-cell reconstitution after alpha-beta-depleted transplantation in children. Findings of the study overall: T cells produced anew were the main source of T-cell counts and diversity one year after transplant. Certain patients had high TCRbeta diversity at day 60, and it came from recipient T cells and thymic progenitors that survived. Reportedly, alpha-beta T cells present about two months post-transplant originated from several hundred expanded clones of graft origin.

The CDR3 spans 15 residues. With V trimmed by 1 base and J by 8 bases, 6 bases remained unmatched. The germline gives CDR1 SGHRS, CDR2 YFSETQ. Unique molecular identifiers were incorporated into the prepared TCRbeta library. TCRdb called the PCR reads again in MiXCR, with one record for every CDR3 protein. The table shows some 300,000 distinct CDR3 sequences, with 10% occurring only once. The specimen comprised PBMCs, sampled before TCRalphabeta/CD19-depleted stem cell transplant. The receptor was isolated from a boy younger than two with acute myeloid leukemia, due to receive a stem cell transplant. This chain links TRBV5-1 with TRBJ2-2; 9 bases line up with TRBD1. The CDR3 coding sequence is TGCGCCAGCAGCTTGTACAGGGGGCAAACAGGGGAGCTGTTTTTT. This gives the protein CASSLYRGQTGELFF.